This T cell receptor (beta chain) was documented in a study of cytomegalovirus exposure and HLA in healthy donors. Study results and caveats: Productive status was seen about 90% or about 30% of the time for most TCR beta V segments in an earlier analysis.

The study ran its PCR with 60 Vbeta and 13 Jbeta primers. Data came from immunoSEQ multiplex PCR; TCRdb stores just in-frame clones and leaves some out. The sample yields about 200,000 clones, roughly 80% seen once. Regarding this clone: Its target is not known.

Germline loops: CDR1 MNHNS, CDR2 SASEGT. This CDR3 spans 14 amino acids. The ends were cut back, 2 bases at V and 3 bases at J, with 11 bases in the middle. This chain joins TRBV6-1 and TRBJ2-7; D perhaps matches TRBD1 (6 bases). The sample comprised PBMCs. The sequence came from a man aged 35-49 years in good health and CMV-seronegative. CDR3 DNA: TGTGCCAGCAGTGAACCCTCACAGGGCTACGAGCAGTACTTC. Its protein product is CASSEPSQGYEQYF.